The 5 T cell receptor beta chains below come from one sample, sequenced in a study of blood T cells in healthy people across ages. For the second PCR, which ran for roughly 6 to 12 cycles, a sample-barcoded 5' primer and a J-beta primer mix were used. One entry per CDR3 protein results from TCRdb running MiXCR on the 5' RACE reads. The sample shows 790,000 or so distinct CDR3 sequences, 35% to 60% of them seen only once. The material sequenced was blood. These receptors originate from a man older than 75 in good health.

The chain joins TRBV7-3 to TRBJ2-3, with 10 bases lining up with TRBD2. The CDR3 runs to 15 residues. Germline CDR1 is SGHTA and CDR2 is FQGTGA. V was pared by 7 bases and J by 6 bases, with 10 bases of the junction left unmatched. The CDR3 nucleotides read TGTGCCAGCAACAACCTAGCGGGAGTGTCCGATACGCAGTATTTT. It is translated as CASNNLAGVSDTQYF.

V is TRBV5-1 and J is TRBJ2-1, with 11 bases fitting TRBD2. This CDR3 spans 17 amino acids. Trimming cost V 4 bases and J 9 bases; bases outside gene matches: 15. The germline V gene encodes CDR1 SGHRS and CDR2 YFSETQ. The CDR3, as DNA: TGCGCCAGCAGCATGATCTTAGCGGGAGGGCCGGTCGGTGAGCAGTTCTTC. Amino acids: CASSMILAGGPVGEQFF.

The sample holds a few counts of this clonotype. This chain uses TRBV27 with TRBJ1-5, with D possibly TRBD1 on 5 matching bases. The CDR3 runs 12 residues. Germline CDR1 and CDR2: MNHEY and SMNVEV (reference sequence). V dropped 6 bases and J dropped 6 bases, with 9 bases sitting between them. The CDR3 is CASRTQGQPQHF. DNA for the CDR3: TGTGCCAGCAGGACGCAGGGTCAGCCCCAGCATTTT.

This chain uses TRBV6-5 with TRBJ2-1, with a possible D match to TRBD2 (5 bases). Trimming stripped 5 bases from V and 0 bases from J, with 14 bases between. This CDR3 spans 16 amino acids. Germline V lookup: CDR1 MNHEY, CDR2 SVGAGI. The chain's CDR3 is CASSTSVATSYNEQFF. The DNA for the CDR3 is TGTGCCAGCAGTACATCCGTAGCGACCTCCTACAATGAGCAGTTCTTC.

The rearrangement joins TRBV20-1 to TRBJ2-7; 7 bases are a match to TRBD2. J was trimmed by 6 bases and V by 7 bases; bases with no gene match: 6. Germline CDR1 and CDR2: DFQATT and SNEGSKA (reference sequence). This CDR3 comprises 11 residues. This CDR3 reads CSVGGPLEQYF. In DNA form, the CDR3 reads TGCAGTGTGGGAGGGCCCCTCGAGCAGTACTTC.